This T cell receptor beta chain emerged from a study of blood T cell repertoires in COVID-19. This clone was seen a handful of times. Trimming pared 7 bases from V and 7 bases from J, leaving 17 bases between. CDR3 length: 14 amino acids. CDR1 and CDR2 from the germline V gene are SGHTA and FQGNSA. Method: immunoSEQ multiplex PCR; TCRdb's copy keeps in-frame clones and lacks some. The table has 200,000 to 250,000 clones, just over 85% seen once; the top ten hold 5% to 6.5%. The origin of this receptor is a man older than 75 with acute or convalescent COVID-19. Sequencing input: peripheral blood. The J gene is TRBJ2-1, the V gene TRBV7-2; D might be TRBD2 (5 bases). The CDR3 loop reads CASIDQRAGNEQFF. In DNA, the CDR3 is TGTGCCAGCATCGATCAGAGGGCGGGTAATGAGCAGTTCTTC.